The sample holds one count of the clone carrying this TCR beta chain. This sample was included in a study of chemoradiotherapy in HPV16-positive cancers. The germline V gene has CDR1 SGHDN and CDR2 FVKESK. CDR3 length: 14 amino acids. V gave up 6 bases and J gave up 5 bases; unmatched junction bases: 5. Sequencing used immunoSEQ multiplex PCR; TCRdb keeps in-frame clones, though not all of them. The sample records under 850 clones, around 80% being singletons. This chain uses TRBV14 with TRBJ2-1; TRBD1 matches at 9 bases. The specimen was tumor tissue, collected from a patient who underwent chemoradiotherapy. This receptor was obtained from a human donor with HPV-associated anogenital cancer. The DNA for the CDR3 is TGTGCCAGCAGGGCGACAGGGGGTAACAATGAGCAGTTCTTC. Translating it yields CASRATGGNNEQFF.